Below, 28 T cell receptor beta chains from the same sample are listed, as sequenced in a study of cytomegalovirus exposure and HLA in healthy donors. In the PCR, 60 Vbeta and 13 Jbeta primers were used. Sequencing used immunoSEQ multiplex PCR; TCRdb keeps in-frame clones, though not all of them. The sample lists nearly 110,000 clones, less than 85% occurring once. Sequencing was performed on PBMCs. These receptors all stem from a man aged 18 to 30 in good health and CMV-seronegative.

This CDR3 is CASMSLSGYNEQFF. Here the CDR3 DNA reads TGTGCCAGCATGTCGCTTAGCGGTTACAATGAGCAGTTCTTC. V gene TRBV28 combines with J gene TRBJ2-1, with D tentatively TRBD2 (6 bases). Trimming removed 7 bases at V and 4 bases at J, with 14 bases between. Per the germline V gene, CDR1 is MDHEN and CDR2 is SYDVKM. The CDR3 extends over 14 amino acids. Based on the CDR3 plus reference TRBV28 and TRBJ2-1, the full variable domain is DVKVTQSSRYLVKRTGEKVFLECVQDMDHENMFWYRQDPGLGLRLIYFSYDVKMKEKGDIPEGYSVSREKKERFSLILESASTNQTSMYLCASMSLSGYNEQFFGPGTRLTVL.

V gene TRBV6-1 combines with J gene TRBJ1-5; D remains unclear. CDR1 and CDR2 from the germline V gene are MNHNS and SASEGT. Trimming shortened V by 8 bases and J by 5 bases, and 10 bases separated the two germline ends. CDR3 length equals 12 residues. The CDR3 sequence is CASGDRDQPQHF. CDR3 DNA: TGTGCCAGCGGAGATCGGGATCAGCCCCAGCATTTT.

This sequence joins TRBV5-1 and TRBJ2-2; D unresolved. Trimming took off 1 base at V and 4 bases at J, with 8 bases between the two ends. This CDR3 comprises 14 residues. Per the germline V gene, CDR1 is SGHRS and CDR2 is YFSETQ. This CDR3 is CASSLSQTTGELFF. The CDR3 DNA sequence: TGCGCCAGCAGCTTGTCACAGACCACCGGGGAGCTGTTTTTT. Filled out from reference TRBV5-1 and TRBJ2-2, the complete variable domain reads KAGVTQTPRYLIKTRGQQVTLSCSPISGHRSVSWYQQTPGQGLQFLFEYFSETQRNKGNFPGRFSGRQFSNSRSEMNVSTLELGDSALYLCASSLSQTTGELFFGEGSRLTVL.

This chain uses TRBV7-5 with TRBJ2-7; the table's TRBD2 call for D was not verified on the DNA. TRBV7-5 is recorded as a pseudogene. The CDR3 is made up of 14 amino acids. The chain's CDR3 is CARSLMGGKDEQYF. The DNA of the CDR3 is TGTGCCAGAAGCTTAATGGGGGGGAAGGACGAGCAGTACTTC.

The chain joins TRBV7-8 to TRBJ2-7, with TRBD2 matching 9 bases. CDR1 is SGHVS, CDR2 FQNEAQ, per germline. The CDR3 loop spans 15 amino acids. V lost 1 base and J lost 2; bases outside the gene matches: 3. This chain's CDR3 is CASSLVAGVPYEQYF. DNA for the CDR3: TGTGCCAGCAGCTTAGTAGCGGGGGTACCCTACGAGCAGTACTTC.

This rearrangement joins TRBV2 to TRBJ1-5; 8 positions agree with TRBD1. V shed 11 bases and J 8 bases; nucleotides not matched to a gene: 11. The germline CDR1 and CDR2 sequences are SNHLY and FYNNEI. The CDR3 spans 13 residues. This CDR3 is CAGARGRQEPQHF. CDR3 bases: TGTGCCGGAGCCAGGGGGCGTCAGGAGCCCCAGCATTTT.

The chain joins TRBV5-1 to TRBJ2-7, with 9 bases matching TRBD1. J was trimmed by 4 bases and V by 4 bases; bases with no gene match: 12. Germline values: CDR1 SGHRS, CDR2 YFSETQ. The CDR3 length is 16 residues. The DNA for the CDR3 is TGCGCCAGCAGCCTTCCCGGGACAGGGAGGGATTACGAGCAGTACTTC. Protein sequence: CASSLPGTGRDYEQYF.

The gene calls are TRBV10-3 and TRBJ2-1; D ambiguous. V lost 9 bases to trimming and J lost 5 bases, with 14 bases between them. Germline CDR1 is ENHRY and CDR2 is SYGVKD. This CDR3 spans 13 amino acids. The CDR3 loop reads CAINLTPDNEQFF. CDR3 nucleotides: TGTGCCATTAATCTAACCCCTGACAATGAGCAGTTCTTC.

This clone was picked up a small number of times. The gene calls are TRBV28 and TRBJ2-6, with a weak D call TRBD1 (6 bases). Trimming cost V 11 bases and J 0 bases, with 17 bases left between them. CDR3 size: 16 residues. CDR1 and CDR2 (germline): MDHEN, SYDVKM. The CDR3 coding sequence is TGTGCCTGTACAACAGGGTTCATCTCTGGGGCCAACGTCCTGACTTTC. This codes for CACTTGFISGANVLTF.

This chain connects TRBV28 to TRBJ1-2, with D perhaps TRBD1 (5 bases). The CDR3 extends over 15 amino acids. Per the germline V gene, CDR1 is MDHEN and CDR2 is SYDVKM. V lost 5 bases and J lost 4, with 17 bases in between. CDR3 bases: TGTGCCAGCAGTGCCCCGGGGGGGTCCCTCTATGGCTACACCTTC. This gives the protein CASSAPGGSLYGYTF.

The genes are TRBV5-4 and TRBJ2-2; D may be TRBD2 (5 bases). CDR3 length equals 13 residues. Trimming shortened V by 4 bases and J by 7 bases, and 11 bases separated the two germline ends. CDR1 and CDR2 (germline): SGHNT, YYREEE (reference sequence). Here the CDR3 DNA reads TGTGCCAGCAGCCCGGGAAGCGTCGGGGAGCTGTTTTTT. As protein: CASSPGSVGELFF.

The rearrangement joins TRBV11-2 to TRBJ2-1; TRBD2 might be the D (5 bases). Germline V gene data show CDR1 as SGHAT and CDR2 as FQNNGV. Between the trimmed V and J ends, which lost 5 bases and 9 bases, there was a span of 8 bases. The CDR3 contains 11 residues. The CDR3 here is CASSRDREQFF. Here the CDR3 DNA reads TGTGCCAGCAGCCGGGATCGTGAGCAGTTCTTC.

V is TRBV6-5 and J is TRBJ2-2; 7 bases map to TRBD1. CDR1 is MNHEY, CDR2 SVGAGI, per germline. CDR3 length: 14 residues. J gave up 6 bases and V 6 bases, and 7 bases lay outside the gene matches. This chain's CDR3 is CASRADRVSGELFF. CDR3 DNA sequence: TGTGCCAGCAGAGCCGACAGGGTCTCCGGGGAGCTGTTTTTT.

This clone appeared a few times. This chain connects TRBV6-4 to TRBJ2-1; 10 bases match TRBD1. CDR1 and CDR2 from the germline V gene are MRHNA and SNTAGT. This CDR3 spans 15 amino acids. Losses at the gene ends were 2 bases for V and 4 bases for J; bases not matched to a gene: 2. CDR3: CASSDGTGAYNEQFF. In DNA, the CDR3 is TGTGCCAGCAGTGACGGGACAGGGGCTTACAATGAGCAGTTCTTC.

This chain uses TRBV10-3 with TRBJ2-2; TRBD1 might be the D (6 bases). This CDR3 is 16 amino acids long. Per the germline V gene, CDR1 is ENHRY and CDR2 is SYGVKD. The V end was cut by 6 bases, the J end by 5 bases, with 19 bases between. DNA for the CDR3: TGTGCCATCAGCCAAGGGGGTGTGGTAGGAACCGGGGAGCTGTTTTTT. It codes for CAISQGGVVGTGELFF.

The chain combines TRBV12-2 with TRBJ2-3; TRBD2, the table's D call, lacks a check against the DNA. TRBV12-2 is described as a pseudogene. The CDR3 has 15 residues. The DNA for the CDR3 is TGTGCAAGTCGCTTTAGCTACCGCCACACAGATACGCAGTATTTT. It codes for CASRFSYRHTDTQYF.

The J gene is TRBJ1-6, the V gene TRBV5-1; a weak D match, TRBD1 (5 bases). CDR1 is SGHRS and CDR2 is YFSETQ in the germline V gene. The CDR3 has 14 amino acids. Trimming cost V 5 bases and J 7 bases, with 13 bases left between them. CDR3 DNA: TGCGCCAGCAGTTACGGGGGTAACAATTCACCCCTCCACTTT. This sequence encodes CASSYGGNNSPLHF.

The chain carries TRBV7-5 and TRBJ1-6. TRBV7-5 is listed as a pseudogene. There are 20 residues in the CDR3. CDR3 in DNA: TGTGCCAGAAGCCCCCGCCCTAGTGGCAACCCTTTCTCCTATAATTCACCCCTCCACTTT. Encoded protein: CARSPRPSGNPFSYNSPLHF.

This clone has a single count. The genes are TRBV13 and TRBJ2-7, with D tentatively TRBD2 (6 bases). This CDR3 comprises 14 residues. With 7 bases removed from V and 5 bases from J, the gap between germline ends came to 18 bases. Germline lookup yields CDR1 PRHDT and CDR2 FYEKMQ (reference sequence). CDR3 bases: TGTGCCAGCACCCTTCGGGAGCGCGTAAACGAGCAGTACTTC. Amino acid sequence: CASTLRERVNEQYF.

The chain is built from TRBV7-9 and TRBJ2-7, with 8 positions matching TRBD2. V dropped 5 bases and J dropped 3; count of bases not matched to a gene: 9. The CDR3 sequence is 15 residues long. Germline CDR1 is SEHNR and CDR2 is FQNEAQ (reference sequence). CDR3 nucleotide sequence: TGTGCCAGCAGCCGGGGGGGGTCTCCGAACTACGAGCAGTACTTC. Protein sequence: CASSRGGSPNYEQYF. The whole variable domain, remainder taken from reference TRBV7-9 and TRBJ2-7, is DTGVSQNPRHKITKRGQNVTFRCDPISEHNRLYWYRQTLGQGPEFLTYFQNEAQLEKSRLLSDRFSAERPKGSFSTLEIQRTEQGDSAMYLCASSRGGSPNYEQYFGPGTRLTVT.

The rearrangement links TRBV7-6 to TRBJ1-3; tentatively, D is TRBD1 (5 bases). CDR3 size: 18 residues. Germline loops: CDR1 SGHVS, CDR2 FNYEAQ. V lost 2 bases, J lost 0 bases, and 17 bases lay in between. CDR3: CASSLSGGRGNSGNTIYF. The CDR3 coding sequence is TGTGCCAGCAGCTTATCCGGGGGGAGAGGGAACTCTGGAAACACCATATATTTT.

The V gene is TRBV6-5, the J gene TRBJ1-4, with D possibly matching TRBD1 (5 bases). CDR1 and CDR2 (germline): MNHEY, SVGAGI. Trimming shortened V by 1 base and J by 8 bases, and 14 bases separated the two germline ends. This CDR3 spans 15 amino acids. The CDR3 DNA reads as TGTGCCAGCAGTTACTACCGGGGAGGGACCGAAAAACTGTTTTTT. Its translation is CASSYYRGGTEKLFF.

The V call is TRBV11-2, the J call TRBJ2-1; TRBD2 matches at 8 bases. CDR3 length: 13 residues. J lost 15 bases, V lost 0 bases, and 7 bases had no gene match. Germline V CDR1 and CDR2: SGHAT, FQNNGV. For the CDR3, the DNA is TGTGCCAGCAGCTTAGAATTCGGGAGGGCCGTGTTCTTC. It codes for CASSLEFGRAVFF.

CDR3 region: CASRQQVTGELFF. CDR3 coding DNA: TGTGCCAGCAGACAACAGGTTACCGGGGAGCTGTTTTTT. V usage is TRBV7-3 and J usage is TRBJ2-2; D may be TRBD1 (5 bases). V was pared by 6 bases and J by 5 bases, with 10 bases between. Germline loops: CDR1 SGHTA, CDR2 FQGTGA. CDR3 length: 13 residues.

This clone turned up a few times. Within the sample, other DNA sequences also encode this same CDR3. This chain connects TRBV4-2 to TRBJ2-3, with D possibly TRBD2 on 5 matching bases. The V end was cut by 1 base, the J end by 2 bases, with 10 bases between. Per the germline V gene, CDR1 is LGHNA and CDR2 is YNFKEQ. CDR3 size: 15 residues. CDR3 region: CASSQGTSSTDTQYF. The CDR3 DNA sequence: TGTGCCAGCAGCCAAGGGACTTCCTCCACAGATACGCAGTATTTT.

The CDR3 DNA is TGCGCCAGCAGCCAAGAATTCTCTGACAATGAGCAGTTCTTC. Translating it yields CASSQEFSDNEQFF. The V and J genes are TRBV4-3 and TRBJ2-1; no reliable D call. V was trimmed by 0 bases and J by 5 bases, leaving 8 bases between them. The germline V gene encodes CDR1 LGHNA and CDR2 YSLEER. CDR3 length equals 14 residues.

This chain connects TRBV9 to TRBJ2-7; tentatively, D is TRBD1 (5 bases). This CDR3 spans 14 amino acids. Between the trimmed V and J ends, which lost 4 bases and 3 bases, there was a span of 14 bases. Germline V gene sequence: CDR1 SGDLS, CDR2 YYNGEE. The CDR3 region is CASSPWTTIYEQYF. In DNA, the CDR3 is TGTGCCAGCAGCCCCTGGACAACCATCTACGAGCAGTACTTC.

The CDR3 DNA sequence: TGTGCCAGCAGTGGGACAGAGTTGGGTGAAAAACTGTTTTTT. It is translated as CASSGTELGEKLFF. The chain recombines TRBV2 with TRBJ1-4, with a possible D match to TRBD1 (6 bases). The ends were cut back, 4 bases at V and 7 bases at J, with 13 bases in the middle. Germline CDR1 is SNHLY and CDR2 is FYNNEI. The CDR3 is made up of 14 amino acids.